Listed here are 30 T cell receptor beta chains from one sample, sequenced in a study of blood T cells in healthy people across ages. The second PCR ran roughly 6 to 11 cycles with a sample-barcoded 5' primer and J-beta primers. TCRdb passed the 5' RACE reads through MiXCR, listing each CDR3 protein once. The repertoire consists of roughly 2 million distinct CDR3 sequences, with around half occurring once and the leading ten covering over 2%. The sequencing sample was made of blood. These receptors were taken from a woman aged 40 to 49 in good health.

The chain carries TRBV29-1 and TRBJ2-1; D is undetermined. The CDR3 is 12 amino acids. Looked up from germline, CDR1 is SQVTM and CDR2 is ANQGSEA. Trimming shortened V by 0 bases and J by 10 bases, and 10 bases separated the two germline ends. Here the CDR3 DNA reads TGCAGCGTTGAAGACAGATCCTACGAGCAGTTCTTC. It specifies CSVEDRSYEQFF.

The chain combines TRBV29-1 with TRBJ1-4; no clear D. The CDR3 is 13 amino acids. V shed 7 bases and J shed 3 bases, with 12 bases lying between them. The germline gives CDR1 SQVTM, CDR2 ANQGSEA. The CDR3 is CSGEAQANEKLFF. The CDR3 region has the DNA TGCAGCGGAGAAGCGCAAGCTAATGAAAAACTGTTTTTT.

The chain carries TRBV6-5 and TRBJ2-7; tentatively, D is TRBD2 (5 bases). The CDR3 totals 14 residues. Germline loops: CDR1 MNHEY, CDR2 SVGAGI. V was shortened by 5 bases and J by 7 bases, with 18 bases between the two germline ends. The CDR3 sequence: CASSPNGIPSEQYF. CDR3 sequence (DNA): TGTGCCAGCAGTCCGAACGGGATCCCTAGTGAGCAGTACTTC.

This clonotype was seen a few times. This chain connects TRBV5-5 to TRBJ2-1, with 13 bases that match TRBD2. CDR1 and CDR2 (germline): SGHKS, YYEKEE (reference sequence). V lost 4 bases and J lost 6; bases outside the gene matches: 7. The CDR3 has 16 amino acids. DNA of the CDR3: TGTGCCAGCAGCCTTATACTAGCGGGGGGGGGCAATGAGCAGTTCTTC. Translation gives CASSLILAGGGNEQFF.

V is TRBV2 and J is TRBJ2-7, with TRBD2 matching over 13 bases. Germline CDR1 SNHLY, CDR2 FYNNEI. This CDR3 has 14 residues. The junction had 5 bases not matched to a gene; V was cut back by 6 bases and J by 6 bases. For the CDR3, the DNA is TGTGCCAGCAGGGGAGGACTAGCGGGGGTCGAGCAGTACTTC. It yields the protein CASRGGLAGVEQYF.

The chain joins TRBV27 to TRBJ1-5; D is unclear. Trimming pared 0 bases from V and 0 bases from J, leaving 3 bases between. The CDR3 extends over 14 amino acids. Germline V gives CDR1 MNHEY, CDR2 SMNVEV (reference sequence). CDR3 coding DNA: TGTGCCAGCAGTTTATCAAATAGCAATCAGCCCCAGCATTTT. Translation: CASSLSNSNQPQHF.

V usage is TRBV28 and J usage is TRBJ2-5, with a weak D call TRBD1 (5 bases). The CDR3 has 12 amino acids. V was cut by 6 bases and J by 7 bases, with 12 bases left in between. Per germline, CDR1 MDHEN and CDR2 SYDVKM. The CDR3 DNA follows: TGTGCCAGCAGATCCAGGGCCCGGACCCAGTACTTC. Its protein is CASRSRARTQYF.

V and J are TRBV9 and TRBJ2-7, with TRBD1 identical over 12 bases. The J call may be wrong; the DNA end is better matched by TRBJ2-5. CDR1 SGDLS and CDR2 YYNGEE come from the germline V gene. The CDR3 runs to 17 residues. This CDR3 is CASSVGTGGGRRETQYF. The DNA of the CDR3 is TGTGCCAGCAGCGTGGGGACAGGGGGCGGACGTAGGGAGACCCAGTACTTC.

This clonotype has only a few counts. This rearrangement joins TRBV29-1 to TRBJ1-2; D may be TRBD1 (6 bases). The CDR3 length is 12 residues. CDR1 is SQVTM and CDR2 is ANQGSEA in the germline V gene. V dropped 4 bases and J dropped 4 bases, with 10 bases sitting between them. DNA for the CDR3: TGCAGCGTTGGGTCGACAGGCTATGGCTACACCTTC. Its protein product is CSVGSTGYGYTF.

V usage is TRBV29-1 and J usage is TRBJ2-3, with TRBD1 identical over 10 bases. V lost 3 bases and J lost 6; bases outside the gene matches: 0. The CDR3 extends over 12 amino acids. Germline CDR1 SQVTM, CDR2 ANQGSEA. CDR3 DNA sequence: TGCAGCGTTGAGGACAGGGGGGATACGCAGTATTTT. Protein: CSVEDRGDTQYF.

This clonotype appeared a few times. V is TRBV2 and J is TRBJ2-4; D possibly corresponds to TRBD1 (5 bases). This CDR3 has 14 residues. The germline V gene has CDR1 SNHLY and CDR2 FYNNEI. Trimming stripped 6 bases from V and 1 base from J, with 10 bases between. The CDR3 spells CASRSQGAKNIQYF. As DNA, the CDR3 is TGTGCCAGCAGGTCCCAGGGCGCCAAAAACATTCAGTACTTC.

This chain joins TRBV6-1 and TRBJ2-5, with D possibly TRBD1 on 6 matching bases. Germline CDR1 and CDR2: MNHNS and SASEGT. CDR3 length: 12 amino acids. V lost 5 bases and J lost 6, with 10 bases in between. CDR3: CASSIQGQTQYF. The CDR3 nucleotides read TGTGCCAGCAGTATACAGGGACAGACCCAGTACTTC.

V gene TRBV4-2 combines with J gene TRBJ2-5; D is unclear. V was clipped by 1 base and J by 11 bases, with 17 bases between them. Germline lookup yields CDR1 LGHNA and CDR2 YNFKEQ. The CDR3 has 14 amino acids. In nucleotides, the CDR3 is TGTGCCAGCAGCCAAGGTTCGAGCAACAATGAGCAGTACTTC. Its translation is CASSQGSSNNEQYF.

This clonotype was observed once. This chain links TRBV4-3 with TRBJ1-1; the D gene is possibly TRBD1 (5 bases). From germline, CDR1 is LGHNA and CDR2 YSLEER. This CDR3 spans 13 amino acids. V was clipped by 1 base and J by 7 bases, with 10 bases between them. CDR3 bases: TGCGCCAGCAGCCAAGCGGGGCGCGGTGAAGCTTTCTTT. This translates into CASSQAGRGEAFF.

The chain has TRBV29-1 and TRBJ2-4; TRBD2 aligns across 14 bases. The DNA end is a closer match to TRBJ2-7, so the J assignment may be wrong. Germline V gene sequence: CDR1 SQVTM, CDR2 ANQGSEA. The CDR3 totals 14 residues. CDR3: CSVEMGTSGGEQYF. The DNA of the CDR3 is TGCAGCGTTGAAATGGGGACTAGCGGGGGCGAGCAGTACTTC.

This clonotype was detected only a few times. The chain's CDR3 is CASGDRGLSTDTQYF. The CDR3 bases are TGTGCCAGCGGGGACAGGGGTCTTAGCACAGATACGCAGTATTTT. This chain links TRBV27 with TRBJ2-3; TRBD1 matches at 10 bases. Per the germline V gene, CDR1 is MNHEY and CDR2 is SMNVEV (reference sequence). The CDR3 is 15 residues long. V shed 8 bases, J shed 0 bases, and the junction held 5 bases outside the gene matches.

V is TRBV4-3 and J is TRBJ2-7; the D gene is possibly TRBD1 (5 bases). With 0 bases removed from V and 7 bases from J, the gap between germline ends came to 16 bases. The CDR3 sequence is 15 residues long. Germline assignment: CDR1 LGHNA and CDR2 YSLEER. The DNA for the CDR3 is TGCGCCAGCAGCCAAGAACTTAACAGGATGAATGAGCAGTACTTC. It translates to CASSQELNRMNEQYF.

The chain joins TRBV4-1 to TRBJ2-3; TRBD1 aligns across 9 bases. The CDR3 spans 17 residues. J gave up 3 bases and V 4 bases, and 11 bases lay outside the gene matches. The germline gives CDR1 MGHRA, CDR2 YSYEKL. CDR3 sequence (DNA): TGCGCCAGCAGCCGCCTCGATCCGGGACAGGGTACAGATACGCAGTATTTT. Translating it yields CASSRLDPGQGTDTQYF.

Turning to this clonotype: A read error may produce the germline difference seen at one junction end. This chain joins TRBV4-2 and TRBJ2-5; 7 bases line up with TRBD1. The assigned J gene may be wrong: the sequence end matches TRBJ2-7 better. CDR1 LGHNA and CDR2 YNFKEQ come from the germline V gene. This CDR3 has 16 residues. The CDR3 DNA sequence: TGTGCCAGCAGCCAAACCCTACAGGGGAGATCCTGCGAGCAGTACTTC. Amino acids: CASSQTLQGRSCEQYF.

This chain links TRBV7-9 with TRBJ2-5; 9 bases match TRBD2. The CDR3 runs 16 residues. CDR1 is SEHNR, CDR2 FQNEAQ, per germline (reference sequence). V trimming: 3 bases; J trimming: 3 bases; junction bases outside the gene matches: 8. The CDR3, as DNA: TGTGCCAGCAGCTTGATCTCCGGCGGGGGGGAAGAGACCCAGTACTTC. Translation gives CASSLISGGGEETQYF.

This chain uses TRBV4-2 with TRBJ1-1; D unclear. Trimming took 0 bases from V and 0 from J, leaving 17 bases between them. The germline gives CDR1 LGHNA, CDR2 YNFKEQ. CDR3 length equals 18 residues. CDR3: CASSQDTSRGKMNTEAFF. The CDR3, as DNA: TGTGCCAGCAGCCAAGACACATCCAGAGGAAAAATGAACACTGAAGCTTTCTTT.

The chain employs TRBV7-3 and TRBJ2-6; TRBD2 might be the D (5 bases). CDR1 is SGHTA, CDR2 FQGTGA, per germline. This CDR3 has 16 amino acids. Trimming pared 5 bases from V and 11 bases from J, leaving 22 bases between. CDR3 bases: TGTGCCAGCAGCCCCCGCGGACTGGGAAAGGGAGACGTCCTGACTTTC. Its protein product is CASSPRGLGKGDVLTF.

The chain is built from TRBV6-5 and TRBJ2-5; TRBD1 matches at 9 bases. The assigned J gene may be wrong: the sequence end matches TRBJ2-7 better. Germline CDR1 and CDR2: MNHEY and SVGAGI. This CDR3 spans 18 amino acids. CDR3 residues: CASSYSKKGQGFFHEQYF. As DNA, the CDR3 is TGTGCCAGCAGTTACTCGAAAAAGGGACAGGGCTTCTTCCACGAGCAGTACTTC.

The V and J genes are TRBV5-1 and TRBJ2-2; the D is unclear. The CDR3 runs 15 residues. Germline V gives CDR1 SGHRS, CDR2 YFSETQ. The germline V and J ends were trimmed by 2 bases and 2 bases, with 10 bases remaining between them. CDR3 nucleotides: TGCGCCAGCAGCTTTGGGCAGATAAACACCGGGGAGCTGTTTTTT. Translating it yields CASSFGQINTGELFF.

The V gene is TRBV6-2 or TRBV6-3, the J gene TRBJ2-3, with D unresolved. Germline assignment: CDR1 MNHEY and CDR2 SVGEGT. V dropped 6 bases and J dropped 2 bases, with 15 bases sitting between them. There are 15 residues in the CDR3. This CDR3 reads CASRDPTPFTDTQYF. For the CDR3, the DNA is TGTGCCAGCAGGGACCCGACACCATTCACAGATACGCAGTATTTT.

The chain links TRBV24-1 to TRBJ2-5; tentatively, D is TRBD1 (6 bases). The J call may be incorrect, as the DNA end agrees better with TRBJ2-7. The germline gives CDR1 KGHDR, CDR2 SFDVKD. CDR3 size: 16 residues. For the CDR3, the DNA is TGTGCCACCAGTGATTTTCTCAGGGGCCACCCGGACGAGCAGTACTTC. It codes for CATSDFLRGHPDEQYF.

V gene TRBV4-3 combines with J gene TRBJ2-3; either TRBD1 or TRBD2 may fit D (5 bases each). The CDR3 runs 17 residues. The V end was cut by 0 bases, the J end by 2 bases, with 15 bases between. CDR1 is LGHNA and CDR2 is YSLEER in the germline V gene. The CDR3 loop is CASSQEGPVGDTDTQYF. CDR3 nucleotide sequence: TGCGCCAGCAGCCAAGAGGGGCCGGTGGGGGACACAGATACGCAGTATTTT.

This rearrangement joins TRBV7-6 to TRBJ2-7; 7 bases are a match to TRBD2. This CDR3 region has 17 residues. The V segment lost 5 bases and the J segment 3 bases; nucleotides outside the gene matches: 16. Germline V gene lookup returns CDR1 SGHVS and CDR2 FNYEAQ. CDR3: CASSAHSREVGVYEQYF. DNA of the CDR3: TGTGCCAGCAGCGCACACAGCCGGGAGGTTGGGGTCTACGAGCAGTACTTC. The whole variable domain, filled in from reference TRBV7-6 and TRBJ2-7, reads GAGVSQSPRYKVTKRGQDVALRCDPISGHVSLYWYRQALGQGPEFLTYFNYEAQQDKSGLPNDRFSAERPEGSISTLTIQRTEQRDSAMYRCASSAHSREVGVYEQYFGPGTRLTVT.

This clonotype was observed a handful of times. The CDR3 sequence: CAIRDIQETQYF. CDR3 DNA: TGTGCCATCAGGGACATCCAAGAGACCCAGTACTTC. The chain employs TRBV10-3 and TRBJ2-5; D might be TRBD1 (5 bases). With 6 bases removed from V and 1 base from J, the gap between germline ends came to 6 bases. CDR1 and CDR2 (germline): ENHRY, SYGVKD. CDR3 length: 12 residues.

CDR3: CASSSIFGYTF. DNA for the CDR3: TGTGCCAGCAGTTCGATATTTGGCTACACCTTC. The chain carries TRBV28 and TRBJ1-2; D unresolved. V was pared by 4 bases and J by 7 bases, with 7 bases between. CDR3 length: 11 residues. Germline V gene sequence: CDR1 MDHEN, CDR2 SYDVKM.